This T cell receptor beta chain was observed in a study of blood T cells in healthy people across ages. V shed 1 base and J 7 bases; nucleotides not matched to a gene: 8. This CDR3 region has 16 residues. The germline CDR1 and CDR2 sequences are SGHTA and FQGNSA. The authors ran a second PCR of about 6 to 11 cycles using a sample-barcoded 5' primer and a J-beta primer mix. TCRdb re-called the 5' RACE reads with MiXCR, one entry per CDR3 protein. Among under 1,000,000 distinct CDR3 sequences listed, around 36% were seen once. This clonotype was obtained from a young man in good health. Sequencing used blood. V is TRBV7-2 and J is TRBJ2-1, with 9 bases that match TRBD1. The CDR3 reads CASSLGGTGFGNEQFF. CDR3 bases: TGTGCCAGCAGCTTAGGCGGGACAGGGTTTGGTAATGAGCAGTTCTTC.